One and the same sample provided the 17 T cell receptor beta chains below, sequenced in a study of vaccination effects on CD4 cells after COVID-19. The data were produced by immunoSEQ multiplex PCR, yet TCRdb's version contains in-frame clones alone and is incomplete. Seen here are over 45,000 clones, about 74% observed once, and the top ten hold approximately 3%. At the end of roughly 9 days of culture, CD4+ T cells were isolated. No antigen is known for these receptors. The sample consisted of CD4+ T cells from PBMCs cultured without peptide, taken before COVID-19 vaccination. Receptor source: a human donor who received a COVID-19 vaccine.

This clone showed up just once. This chain connects TRBV21-1 to TRBJ2-3; TRBD1 was called by the table and not checked on the DNA. TRBV21-1 counts as a pseudogene. The CDR3 totals 16 residues. DNA for the CDR3: TGTGCCAGCAGCGCAAATCCCGGGACAAGTACAGATACGCAGTATTTT. This codes for CASSANPGTSTDTQYF.

This clone has just a few counts. The chain recombines TRBV5-4 with TRBJ1-2; D may be TRBD1 (6 bases). Trimming removed 4 bases from V and 5 bases from J, with 12 bases in between. The CDR3 is 13 residues long. Germline-derived CDR1 and CDR2 are SGHNT and YYREEE (reference sequence). CDR3 in amino acids: CASSRAQGYGYTF. The CDR3 DNA sequence: TGTGCCAGCAGCAGGGCCCAGGGGTATGGCTACACCTTC.

The genes are TRBV28 and TRBJ1-4; TRBD1 is a possible D gene (6 bases). The CDR3 is 13 amino acids. V gave up 6 bases and J gave up 4 bases, with 9 bases separating them. Germline V gives CDR1 MDHEN, CDR2 SYDVKM. The CDR3 nucleotides read TGTGCCAGCAGGGGGGGGCTTAATGAAAAACTGTTTTTT. Translated: CASRGGLNEKLFF.

Only one count was recorded for this clone. The chain is built from TRBV6-5 and TRBJ1-2; D ambiguous. V shed 6 bases and J shed 7 bases, with 9 bases lying between them. The CDR3 length is 11 residues. The germline V gene encodes CDR1 MNHEY and CDR2 SVGAGI. CDR3: CASSRGSGYTF. The CDR3 bases are TGTGCCAGCAGCCGCGGGTCTGGCTACACCTTC.

The gene calls are TRBV28 and TRBJ1-5; D ambiguous. This CDR3 spans 12 amino acids. V dropped 7 bases and J dropped 7 bases, with 11 bases sitting between them. Germline V CDR1 and CDR2: MDHEN, SYDVKM. In DNA form, the CDR3 reads TGTGCCAGCACCGTTCGTAACCAGCCCCAGCATTTT. It translates to CASTVRNQPQHF. Together with reference TRBV28 and TRBJ1-5, the CDR3 gives the full variable domain: DVKVTQSSRYLVKRTGEKVFLECVQDMDHENMFWYRQDPGLGLRLIYFSYDVKMKEKGDIPEGYSVSREKKERFSLILESASTNQTSMYLCASTVRNQPQHFGDGTRLSIL.

V and J are TRBV2 and TRBJ2-7, with unresolved D. V was clipped by 2 bases and J by 5 bases, with 13 bases between them. Germline V CDR1 and CDR2: SNHLY, FYNNEI. CDR3 length: 14 residues. The CDR3 DNA is TGTGCCAGCAGTGAAAGCTTAACGGCCAACGAGCAGTACGTC. Amino acids: CASSESLTANEQYV.

The rearrangement uses TRBV7-8 and TRBJ1-1; a possible D gene is TRBD1 (5 bases). V lost 5 bases, J lost 0 bases, and 13 bases lay in between. Germline lookup yields CDR1 SGHVS and CDR2 FQNEAQ. The CDR3 length is 15 residues. CDR3 residues: CASSPGRDLNTEAFF. Here the CDR3 DNA reads TGTGCCAGCAGCCCCGGACGGGACTTGAACACTGAAGCTTTCTTT.

This clone was seen only a few times. This chain links TRBV5-8 with TRBJ1-2; D is unresolved. The V gene lost 4 bases and the J gene lost 4 bases, with 5 bases spanning the gap. The CDR3 has 11 amino acids. In germline, CDR1 is SGHTS, CDR2 YDEGEE. The chain's CDR3 is CASSPGYGYTF. The CDR3 DNA is TGTGCCAGCAGCCCGGGCTATGGCTACACCTTC.

The CDR3 DNA reads TGTGCCAGCAGCACGAGGGGCGGTGCGCAGTACGTC. Its translation: CASSTRGGAQYV. This chain connects TRBV5-4 to TRBJ2-7; tentatively, D is TRBD1 or TRBD2 (5 bases each). This CDR3 region has 12 residues. Germline-derived CDR1 and CDR2 are SGHNT and YYREEE (reference sequence). V was shortened by 4 bases and J by 9 bases, with 14 bases between the two germline ends.

The chain joins TRBV18 to TRBJ2-5; 10 bases line up with TRBD2. The CDR3 consists of 15 residues. With V trimmed by 3 bases and J by 5 bases, 6 bases remained unmatched. Germline V lookup: CDR1 KGHSH, CDR2 LQKENI. CDR3 loop: CASSPSGGAVETQYF. CDR3 bases: TGTGCCAGCTCACCCAGCGGGGGGGCAGTCGAGACCCAGTACTTC. Full variable domain (missing parts from reference TRBV18 and TRBJ2-5): NAGVMQNPRHLVRRRGQEARLRCSPMKGHSHVYWYRQLPEEGLKFMVYLQKENIIDESGMPKERFSAEFPKEGPSILRIQQVVRGDSAAYFCASSPSGGAVETQYFGPGTRLLVL.

The rearrangement uses TRBV20-1 and TRBJ2-3, with D unresolved. The germline V gene encodes CDR1 DFQATT and CDR2 SNEGSKA (reference sequence). The CDR3 has 10 amino acids. Deletions cut 3 bases from V and 6 bases from J, with 4 bases between. For the CDR3, the DNA is TGCAGTGCTAGTGCGGATACGCAGTATTTT. Encoded protein: CSASADTQYF.

This rearrangement joins TRBV5-5 to TRBJ1-2; no definite D call. V lost 3 bases, J lost 6 bases, and 9 bases lay in between. Germline values: CDR1 SGHKS, CDR2 YYEKEE (reference sequence). CDR3 length equals 12 residues. The CDR3 nucleotides are TGTGCCAGCAGCTCGTCTATGAATGGCTACACCTTC. Residues: CASSSSMNGYTF.

This clone was seen just once. The rearrangement links TRBV5-4 to TRBJ2-3, with unresolved D. CDR3 length: 14 amino acids. Germline V lookup: CDR1 SGHNT, CDR2 YYREEE (reference sequence). Deletions cut 1 base from V and 4 bases from J, with 10 bases between. This chain's CDR3 is CASSLSLSADTQYF. DNA of the CDR3: TGTGCCAGCAGCTTGTCATTGAGTGCAGATACGCAGTATTTT.

As to this clone: This same CDR3 is encoded by further DNA sequences in the sample. The chain's CDR3 is CASSRGSGNTIYF. CDR3 nucleotides: TGTGCCAGCAGCCGCGGCTCTGGAAACACCATATATTTT. The chain couples TRBV6-5 to TRBJ1-3, with D unresolved. The CDR3 consists of 13 residues. The V gene lost 6 bases and the J gene lost 0 bases, with 6 bases spanning the gap. Germline-derived CDR1 and CDR2 are MNHEY and SVGAGI.

This clone appeared once. The DNA for the CDR3 is TGTGCCACCAGTGGAACGACCGGGAAAAACATTCAGTACTTC. It translates to CATSGTTGKNIQYF. The rearrangement joins TRBV24-1 to TRBJ2-4; the D is unclear. Germline V gene sequence: CDR1 KGHDR, CDR2 SFDVKD. V was trimmed by 5 bases and J by 4 bases, leaving 11 bases between them. CDR3 length: 14 residues.

This clone was seen more than once but under ten times. This chain links TRBV6-5 with TRBJ1-1; maybe TRBD1 (5 bases). V was trimmed by 4 bases and J by 0 bases, leaving 12 bases between them. The CDR3 extends over 15 amino acids. CDR1 is MNHEY, CDR2 SVGAGI, per germline. The CDR3 DNA follows: TGTGCCAGCAGTTTTTCGACAGCCATGAACACTGAAGCTTTCTTT. Protein sequence: CASSFSTAMNTEAFF.

The chain is built from TRBV6-4 and TRBJ1-2; TRBD1 matches at 10 bases. This CDR3 has 15 residues. The V and J ends lost 5 bases and 6 bases, in that order; junction bases with no gene match: 9. Germline assignment: CDR1 MRHNA and CDR2 SNTAGT. DNA of the CDR3: TGTGCCAGCAGTCTTGCACCGGGACAGGGGAATGGCTACACCTTC. The encoded protein is CASSLAPGQGNGYTF.